This T cell receptor beta chain was profiled in a study of a mutant IDH1 vaccine in newly diagnosed glioma. Study at large: It was radiotherapy, temozolomide, or both that patients received previously, with most receiving both.

Measured with immunoSEQ multiplex PCR; TCRdb has only the in-frame clones, and not every one. The sample contains about 38,000 clones, 75% to 85% of which appear only once. Indicated time point: baseline, week 1 (first vaccination visit). The treatment is: pre-vaccination baseline after standard-of-care therapy. Astrocytomas found in donors were new, WHO grade 3 or 4, IDH1-mutant and ATRX-lost. The V gene lost 3 bases and the J gene lost 0 bases, with 10 bases spanning the gap. The germline V gene has CDR1 GTSNPN and CDR2 SVGIG (reference sequence). The CDR3 extends over 14 amino acids. The sequenced sample was PBMCs, obtained from a glioma patient treated with radiotherapy, temozolomide or both. This TCR was sampled from a man between 40 and 49 years old with glioma. Some clones in this sample may be carry-over from other donors' samples. The V gene is TRBV30, the J gene TRBJ2-3, with D perhaps being TRBD1 or TRBD2 (5 bases each). The CDR3 DNA reads as TGTGCCTGGAGATCGAGGGGTAGCACAGATACGCAGTATTTT. It yields the protein CAWRSRGSTDTQYF.